This T cell receptor (beta chain) was recovered during a study of control samples from healthy donors and cancer patients. Profiling relied on immunoSEQ multiplex PCR, and the TCRdb table lists in-frame clones only, not all of them. This sample has some 99,000 clones, with 90% found just once. The CDR3 length is 12 residues. V lost 4 bases to trimming and J lost 6 bases, with 8 bases between them. Germline V gives CDR1 SGHTS, CDR2 YDEGEE. V is TRBV5-8 and J is TRBJ1-3; D is unclear. The TCR was taken from a human donor in good health. The donor label of this sample is uncertain. Sequencing used blood. As DNA, the CDR3 is TGTGCCAGCAGCCTGTATCAAAACACCATATATTTT. Translated: CASSLYQNTIYF.